This entry describes one TCR beta chain. The antigen remains unidentified. Assay: immunoSEQ multiplex PCR; the TCRdb copy retains only in-frame clones and omits some. The sample consists of around 260,000 clones, less than 95% of them appearing once. This CDR3 comprises 14 residues. The V segment lost 3 bases and the J segment 6 bases; nucleotides outside the gene matches: 7. The germline V gene encodes CDR1 SGHDT and CDR2 YYEEEE. The donors were part of the validation cohort, which consisted of more than 90 subjects and was separate from the first cohort of several hundred subjects. The entry originates in a study of cytomegalovirus exposure and HLA in healthy donors. Whole-study findings and limits: According to a later analysis, TCR clusters from the first cohort tended to co-occur in the roughly 120 validation repertoires. Most TCR sequences showed up rarely, but some public TCRs showed up in many donors.

The receptor was isolated from a woman aged 25 to 39 in good health and CMV-seronegative. This sequence joins TRBV5-6 and TRBJ2-7; TRBD1 matches 9 bases. Sequencing was performed on PBMCs. In nucleotides, the CDR3 is TGTGCCAGCAGCTCCGGGACAGGGTCGAGCGAGCAGTACTTC. Protein product: CASSSGTGSSEQYF.